These 6 T cell receptor beta chains were all obtained from the same sample, sequenced in a study of OX40 agonist ivuxolimab in advanced cancers. Sequenced by immunoSEQ multiplex PCR; TCRdb stores in-frame clones only, minus some. The table includes some 13,000 clones, around 93% detected once. This specimen was CD4+ or CD8+ T cells sorted from blood, taken in a trial of the OX40 agonist ivuxolimab. The receptors shown here come from an adult with an advanced solid tumor such as melanoma, head and neck, liver or kidney cancer.

CDR3 loop: CASSYPGGERETQYF. CDR3 nucleotide sequence: TGTGCCAGCAGCTACCCTGGGGGGGAGCGAGAGACCCAGTACTTC. V gene TRBV11-2 combines with J gene TRBJ2-5; 7 bases match TRBD2. The CDR3 contains 15 residues. From germline, CDR1 is SGHAT and CDR2 FQNNGV. V trimming: 4 bases; J trimming: 4 bases; junction bases outside the gene matches: 9.

The V and J genes are TRBV27 and TRBJ2-1; 10 nucleotides match TRBD2. V lost 4 bases to trimming and J lost 0 bases; unmatched junction nucleotides: 6. Germline V lookup: CDR1 MNHEY, CDR2 SMNVEV (reference sequence). This CDR3 contains 17 residues. The CDR3 DNA is TGTGCCAGCAGTTGGAGCGGGGGGGCTAGCTCCTACAATGAGCAGTTCTTC. Its protein is CASSWSGGASSYNEQFF.

The chain carries TRBV13 and TRBJ2-5; 9 positions match TRBD2. The DNA end lines up better with TRBJ2-7; the J call may be wrong. Per germline, CDR1 PRHDT and CDR2 FYEKMQ (reference sequence). The CDR3 contains 15 residues. The CDR3 sequence is CASSLGGTSHHEQYF. As DNA, the CDR3 is TGTGCCAGCAGCTTAGGAGGGACTAGCCATCACGAGCAGTACTTC.

The V call is TRBV28, the J call TRBJ1-2; weak D call: TRBD1 (5 bases). This CDR3 spans 13 amino acids. Trimming left V 5 bases short and J 5 bases short, with 12 bases between. Germline V CDR1 and CDR2: MDHEN, SYDVKM. The CDR3: CASSPQGLYGYTF. The CDR3 DNA is TGTGCCAGCAGTCCCCAGGGTCTTTATGGCTACACCTTC.

The rearrangement links TRBV28 to TRBJ2-1; TRBD1 is a possible D gene (5 bases). V lost 2 bases, J lost 5 bases, and 10 bases lay in between. CDR3 length: 14 amino acids. Per germline, CDR1 MDHEN and CDR2 SYDVKM. This chain's CDR3 is CASSLRQMDNEQFF. The CDR3 DNA sequence: TGTGCCAGCAGTTTACGACAGATGGACAATGAGCAGTTCTTC.

The chain links TRBV27 to TRBJ2-2; tentatively, D is TRBD1 or TRBD2 (5 bases each). V was pared by 6 bases and J by 3 bases, with 17 bases between. The germline gives CDR1 MNHEY, CDR2 SMNVEV (reference sequence). CDR3 length: 16 residues. Here the CDR3 DNA reads TGTGCCAGCAGCACGGGACGGAGTCTGTACACCGGGGAGCTGTTTTTT. It codes for CASSTGRSLYTGELFF.